Presented here are 21 T cell receptor beta chains from one specimen sequenced in a study of identical twins. TCRdb independently ran MiXCR on the 5' RACE reads; one entry per CDR3 protein. This sample has under 300,000 distinct CDR3 sequences, with about 14% found just once. The source material was memory (CD45RO+) T cells sorted from blood. The receptors shown here come from a woman aged 18-29 years in good health.

V usage is TRBV5-4 and J usage is TRBJ2-4; tentative D call: TRBD1 (5 bases). Trimming stripped 0 bases from V and 1 base from J, with 5 bases between. The CDR3 contains 14 residues. Germline V CDR1 and CDR2: SGHNT, YYREEE (reference sequence). The CDR3 spells CASSLAGAKNIQYF. As DNA, the CDR3 is TGTGCCAGCAGCTTGGCAGGGGCCAAAAACATTCAGTACTTC.

This clonotype was detected a few times. The chain couples TRBV29-1 to TRBJ2-5, with D perhaps TRBD1 or TRBD2 (6 bases each). The CDR3 has 12 residues. Per the germline V gene, CDR1 is SQVTM and CDR2 is ANQGSEA. CDR3 region: CRGGLRSETQYF. The CDR3 DNA sequence: TGCAGGGGGGGCTTGAGGAGTGAGACCCAGTACTTC. Using reference TRBV29-1 and TRBJ2-5 for the parts outside the CDR3, the full variable domain is SAVISQKPSRDICQRGTSLTIQCQVDSQVTMMFWYRQQPGQSLTLIATANQGSEATYESGFVIDKFPISRPNLTFSTLTVSNMSPEDSSIYLCRGGLRSETQYFGPGTRLLVL.

At least ten counts were recorded for this clonotype. J is TRBJ1-6 and V is TRBV20-1, with unresolved D. Germline lookup yields CDR1 DFQATT and CDR2 SNEGSKA (reference sequence). This CDR3 is 12 amino acids long. Trimming stripped 6 bases from V and 6 bases from J, with 9 bases between. In DNA, the CDR3 is TGCAGTGCGCTCTTCCCTAATTCACCCCTCCACTTT. Amino acid sequence: CSALFPNSPLHF.

The CDR3 loop reads CASTRPLAGGPNEQFF. The DNA for the CDR3 is TGTGCCAGCACCAGACCTCTAGCGGGGGGCCCCAATGAGCAGTTCTTC. The chain joins TRBV12-3 or TRBV12-4 to TRBJ2-1, with 11 bases identical to TRBD2. The CDR3 extends over 16 amino acids. J was trimmed by 6 bases and V by 7 bases; bases with no gene match: 11.

This clonotype appeared a few times. V gene TRBV4-3 combines with J gene TRBJ2-3, with unresolved D. In germline, CDR1 is LGHNA, CDR2 YSLEER. The CDR3 loop spans 14 amino acids. V gave up 0 bases and J gave up 5 bases, with 9 bases separating them. CDR3 in DNA: TGCGCCAGCAGCCAAGAAAGTTGGCTAGATACGCAGTATTTT. Translating it yields CASSQESWLDTQYF.

This clonotype was picked up many times. The rearrangement uses TRBV12-3 or TRBV12-4 and TRBJ1-1; perhaps TRBD1 as D (6 bases). Trimming stripped 6 bases from V and 1 base from J, with 9 bases between. The CDR3 loop spans 13 amino acids. CDR3 loop: CASSAQGNTEAFF. CDR3 sequence (DNA): TGTGCCAGCAGCGCACAGGGGAACACTGAAGCTTTCTTT.

This clonotype was counted between two and nine times. V is TRBV5-1 and J is TRBJ2-7; D not resolved. The germline V and J ends were trimmed by 0 bases and 2 bases, with 12 bases remaining between them. The CDR3 totals 15 residues. Germline CDR1 reads SGHRS; CDR2 reads YFSETQ. CDR3 in DNA: TGCGCCAGCAGCTTGGCTGGGGATAACCCCTACGAGCAGTACTTC. It encodes CASSLAGDNPYEQYF. The full variable domain, completed using reference TRBV5-1 and TRBJ2-7, is KAGVTQTPRYLIKTRGQQVTLSCSPISGHRSVSWYQQTPGQGLQFLFEYFSETQRNKGNFPGRFSGRQFSNSRSEMNVSTLELGDSALYLCASSLAGDNPYEQYFGPGTRLTVT.

The sample holds many counts of this clonotype. The chain has TRBV11-2 and TRBJ2-6; D is ambiguous. Trimming cost V 3 bases and J 0 bases, with 12 bases left between them. Germline CDR1 is SGHAT and CDR2 is FQNNGV. The CDR3 has 17 amino acids. The CDR3 here is CASSFGLQRSGANVLTF. CDR3 DNA: TGTGCCAGCAGCTTTGGGTTACAACGCTCTGGGGCCAACGTCCTGACTTTC.

J is TRBJ1-1 and V is TRBV5-6; D remains ambiguous. This CDR3 contains 13 residues. V lost 0 bases to trimming and J lost 4 bases, with 7 bases between them. The germline gives CDR1 SGHDT, CDR2 YYEEEE. The CDR3 nucleotides are TGTGCCAGCAGCTTGGGGCAGTTCACTGAAGCTTTCTTT. Translating gives CASSLGQFTEAFF.

The table lists this clonotype with a few counts. The chain carries TRBV20-1 and TRBJ2-7, with TRBD1 identical over 8 bases. Trimming removed 8 bases from V and 7 bases from J; junction bases left unmatched: 10. Germline CDR1 reads DFQATT; CDR2 reads SNEGSKA (reference sequence). The CDR3 totals 12 residues. The CDR3 here is CSPKNRGWEQYF. CDR3 bases: TGCAGTCCCAAAAACAGGGGGTGGGAGCAGTACTTC.

This clonotype was seen a few times. This chain uses TRBV20-1 with TRBJ1-1; no reliable D call. Germline V gives CDR1 DFQATT, CDR2 SNEGSKA (reference sequence). The CDR3 covers 12 residues. Trimming removed 3 bases at V and 2 bases at J, with 7 bases between. CDR3 DNA: TGCAGTGCTAGGTCAGTTAACACTGAAGCTTTCTTT. Its translation is CSARSVNTEAFF.

The table lists this clonotype with a few counts. The gene calls are TRBV30 and TRBJ1-6, with no clear D. This CDR3 comprises 13 residues. V was clipped by 2 bases and J by 10 bases, with 12 bases between them. CDR1 and CDR2 from the germline V gene are GTSNPN and SVGIG (reference sequence). This CDR3 is CAWSRQSFSPLHF. In DNA form, the CDR3 reads TGTGCCTGGAGTCGGCAGTCATTCTCACCCCTCCACTTT.

This clonotype was counted only a few times. The chain has TRBV7-9 and TRBJ2-2; TRBD1 aligns across 7 bases. The trim removed 5 bases at V and 4 bases at J, leaving 7 bases unmatched. This CDR3 region has 15 residues. Germline loops: CDR1 SEHNR, CDR2 FQNEAQ (reference sequence). In DNA form, the CDR3 reads TGTGCCAGCAGCCCCAGGGACAGCTCCACCGGGGAGCTGTTTTTT. It encodes CASSPRDSSTGELFF. Filled out from reference TRBV7-9 and TRBJ2-2, the complete variable domain reads DTGVSQNPRHKITKRGQNVTFRCDPISEHNRLYWYRQTLGQGPEFLTYFQNEAQLEKSRLLSDRFSAERPKGSFSTLEIQRTEQGDSAMYLCASSPRDSSTGELFFGEGSRLTVL.

The chain combines TRBV12-3 or TRBV12-4 with TRBJ1-1; D is unclear. Deletions cut 5 bases from V and 11 bases from J, with 15 bases between. CDR3 length equals 12 residues. The CDR3: CASSNRALYAFF. As DNA, the CDR3 is TGTGCCAGCAGTAACCGGGCCCTGTACGCTTTCTTT.

This clonotype was counted only a few times. The CDR3 here is CASSQSGIPEAFF. In DNA, the CDR3 is TGTGCCAGCAGCCAATCAGGGATCCCTGAAGCTTTCTTT. This chain uses TRBV3-1 with TRBJ1-1; the D gene is possibly TRBD1 (5 bases). The CDR3 is 13 residues long. Trimming took off 2 bases at V and 6 bases at J, with 10 bases between the two ends. CDR1 is LGHDT, CDR2 YNNKEL, per germline (reference sequence).

Of note for this clonotype: This may stem from a read error, because a much larger clone lies one nucleotide away. V and J are TRBV20-1 and TRBJ2-7; D assignment may be TRBD1 or TRBD2 (5 bases each). Germline V gives CDR1 DFQATT, CDR2 SNEGSKA (reference sequence). This CDR3 is built from 16 residues. The CDR3 spells CCARDQYGTLRHEQYF. The CDR3 DNA sequence: TGCTGTGCTAGAGATCAGTATGGGACCCTACGCCACGAGCAGTACTTC.

This clonotype came up a few times. CDR3 DNA sequence: TGTGCCAGCAGACGCGGCCGGACTAGCGATCGAAATGAGCAGTTCTTC. Amino acid sequence: CASRRGRTSDRNEQFF. The chain is built from TRBV7-2 and TRBJ2-1; 9 bases map to TRBD2. After removal of 6 bases from V and 7 bases from J, the junction contained 13 bases not matched to a gene. The V gene's germline CDR1 is SGHTA and CDR2 FQGNSA. The CDR3 loop spans 16 amino acids.

The V gene is TRBV20-1, the J gene TRBJ2-7; D might be TRBD2 (7 bases). Germline V gene lookup returns CDR1 DFQATT and CDR2 SNEGSKA (reference sequence). The CDR3 extends over 14 amino acids. V shed 5 bases and J shed 2 bases, with 16 bases lying between them. CDR3 DNA: TGCAGTGCTTTGGGGGGGGGGCCCACCTACGAGCAGTACTTC. It codes for CSALGGGPTYEQYF.

This clonotype was found many times. J is TRBJ1-4 and V is TRBV20-1, with D unclear. The V gene's germline CDR1 is DFQATT and CDR2 SNEGSKA (reference sequence). V lost 3 bases and J 0 bases, leaving 8 bases between the germline ends. This CDR3 is 14 amino acids long. CDR3 amino acids: CSASLGPTNEKLFF. For the CDR3, the DNA is TGCAGTGCTAGCCTTGGGCCAACTAATGAAAAACTGTTTTTT.

J is TRBJ1-4 and V is TRBV12-3 or TRBV12-4; D gene unclear. V shed 5 bases and J shed 8 bases, with 12 bases lying between them. This CDR3 contains 13 residues. The CDR3 loop is CASSPERLEKLFF. The CDR3 bases are TGTGCCAGCAGTCCAGAACGGTTGGAAAAACTGTTTTTT.

This chain uses TRBV3-1 with TRBJ1-6, with 9 bases aligning to TRBD1. Losses at the gene ends were 4 bases for V and 9 bases for J; bases not matched to a gene: 7. Germline V gene data show CDR1 as LGHDT and CDR2 as YNNKEL (reference sequence). This CDR3 is 15 amino acids long. The CDR3 bases are TGTGCCAGCAGCCCGGGACAGGGTATCGGTTCACCCCTCCACTTT. This sequence encodes CASSPGQGIGSPLHF.